These T cell receptor beta chains were read from a single sample in a study of cytomegalovirus exposure and HLA in healthy donors. The data were produced by immunoSEQ multiplex PCR, yet TCRdb's version contains in-frame clones alone and is incomplete. The data show around 240,000 clones, about 90% seen once. Source material: PBMCs. The receptors come from a woman aged 18-29 years in good health and CMV-seronegative. Both conserved end residues are part of each CDR3. The order of the fields is clone size, V gene, J gene, D gene, CDR3 DNA, CDR3 protein. The D gene is left open where the match is weak. Clone size is given for some rows only: seen once, a few or many times, or a class if the clone is expanded.

few,TRBV5-1,TRBJ1-2,TRBD1,TGCGCCAGCAGCGATCCCCGGGACAGGGGTCTTGGCTACACCTTC,CASSDPRDRGLGYTF
NA,TRBV6-5,TRBJ2-7,NA,TGTGCCAGCAGTTATTCTCGGGTCCCCTACGAGCAGTACTTC,CASSYSRVPYEQYF
NA,TRBV14,TRBJ1-2,NA,TGTGCCAGCAGCACGAGGGCTCCAGATCCCTATGGCTACACCTTC,CASSTRAPDPYGYTF
NA,TRBV28,TRBJ1-6,TRBD1,TGTGCCAGCAGTGTCGGGACAGGCAGCAATTCACCCCTCCACTTT,CASSVGTGSNSPLHF
few,TRBV4-3,TRBJ1-1,NA,TGCGCCAGCAGCCAACTGGACAGACAGAACACTGAAGCTTTCTTT,CASSQLDRQNTEAFF
NA,TRBV4-3,TRBJ1-1,TRBD1,TGCGCCAGCAGCCAAGTGAGGGGGCAAACTGAAGCTTTCTTT,CASSQVRGQTEAFF
NA,TRBV28,TRBJ1-2,NA,TGTGCCAGCACCTCAACAGGGAACTATGGCTACACCTTC,CASTSTGNYGYTF
NA,TRBV15,TRBJ1-2,NA,TGTGCCACCAGCAGGGACCGCAGGGGTTCCGGCTATGGCTACACCTTC,CATSRDRRGSGYGYTF
NA,TRBV19,TRBJ1-1,NA,TGTGCCAGTCACAGGGCTGCCACTGAAGCTTTCTTT,CASHRAATEAFF
NA,TRBV5-1,TRBJ2-5,NA,TGCGCCAGCAGCGACGACTTACAAGAGACCCAGTACTTC,CASSDDLQETQYF
NA,TRBV5-1,TRBJ1-1,TRBD1,TGCGCCAGCAGCCCCGGGACAGTTGACACTGAAGCTTTCTTT,CASSPGTVDTEAFF
NA,TRBV27,TRBJ2-7,TRBD1,TGTGCCAGCAGCTCAGGACAGGGTGTATACGAGCAGTACTTC,CASSSGQGVYEQYF
NA,TRBV28,TRBJ1-1,NA,TGTGCCAGCAGTCCTGGGGCGGGGTTCGGAGCTTTCTTT,CASSPGAGFGAFF
NA,TRBV19,TRBJ2-1,TRBD1,TGTGCCAGTAGTCCCTACAGGGGGAATGAGCAGTTCTTC,CASSPYRGNEQFF
NA,TRBV28,TRBJ1-2,TRBD1,TGTGCCAGCAGTTTAACTAACAGGGGGGGTAACTATGGCTACACCTTC,CASSLTNRGGNYGYTF
NA,TRBV7-2,TRBJ1-6,NA,TGTGCCAGCAGCTTCTGGGCAGCCACCGATAATTCACCCCTCCACTTT,CASSFWAATDNSPLHF
NA,TRBV19,TRBJ1-1,TRBD1,TGTGCCAGTAGTATAAGGGGGTCAGGGGGCGCCCTAACTGAAGCTTTCTTT,CASSIRGSGGALTEAFF
NA,TRBV7-9,TRBJ1-1,NA,TGTGCCAGCAGCTTCCTGGGGGCGCGGACTGAAGCTTTCTTT,CASSFLGARTEAFF
NA,TRBV5-6,TRBJ1-4,TRBD1,TGTGCCAGCAGCTCCATCGACAGGGACCGTAATGAAAAACTGTTTTTT,CASSSIDRDRNEKLFF
NA,TRBV7-2,TRBJ1-2,TRBD1,TGTGCCAGCAACCCGACAGGGGGTGACTATGGCTACACCTTC,CASNPTGGDYGYTF
NA,TRBV29-1,TRBJ1-2,TRBD1,TGCAGCGTCACACAGGGGGAAGGTGGCTACACCTTC,CSVTQGEGGYTF
NA,TRBV12-2,TRBJ2-7,NA,TGTGCAAGTCGCTTAAGGGGGGACAGGGGGCGATACGAGCAGTACTTC,CASRLRGDRGRYEQYF
NA,TRBV19,TRBJ2-7,TRBD1,TGTGCCAGTAGTATGGGACAGGGGTACTACGAGCAGTACTTC,CASSMGQGYYEQYF
NA,TRBV6-1,TRBJ2-1,TRBD2,TGTGCCAGCAGTGACCCTACTAGCGCTCCCTACAATGAGCAGTTCTTC,CASSDPTSAPYNEQFF
NA,TRBV5-1,TRBJ1-1,TRBD1,TGCGCCAGCAGCCCGACAGGGATGGCGTACGAGAACACTGAAGCTTTCTTT,CASSPTGMAYENTEAFF
NA,TRBV11-3,TRBJ2-7,TRBD1,TGTGCCAGCAGCTTTGGAGGACAGGGGGCGAGCGAGCAGTACTTC,CASSFGGQGASEQYF
NA,TRBV7-6,TRBJ1-2,NA,TGTGCCAGCAGCTTAAATGGGGCCGGCTATGGCTACACCTTC,CASSLNGAGYGYTF
NA,TRBV20-1,TRBJ1-1,NA,TGCAGTGCTCCAGGGGAAACTGAAGCTTTCTTT,CSAPGETEAFF
NA,TRBV5-1,TRBJ2-2,TRBD1,TGCGCCAGCAGCTTGGACCCAGGGGGCGGTACCGGGGAGCTGTTTTTT,CASSLDPGGGTGELFF
NA,TRBV19,TRBJ1-5,NA,TGTGCCAGTAGTGGTGGCCAGCCCCAGCATTTT,CASSGGQPQHF
NA,TRBV14,TRBJ1-3,NA,TGTGCCAGCAGCCGCCCTTGGGGGGACTCTGGAAACACCATATATTTT,CASSRPWGDSGNTIYF
NA,TRBV2,TRBJ1-2,NA,TGTGCCAGCAGTTCTTCCTACCGATATGGCTACACCTTC,CASSSSYRYGYTF
NA,TRBV6-1,TRBJ2-7,TRBD2,TGTGCCAGCAGTGCATTAGCGGGAGCGAACTACGAGCAGTACTTC,CASSALAGANYEQYF
NA,TRBV5-1,TRBJ2-4,NA,TGCGCCAGCAGCCCCCGGGTCGGCGGGGTCGGCAAAAACATTCAGTACTTC,CASSPRVGGVGKNIQYF
NA,TRBV4-1,TRBJ2-2,TRBD1,TGCGCCAGCAGCCCGGGACAGGGAAACACCGGGGAGCTGTTTTTT,CASSPGQGNTGELFF
NA,TRBV5-6,TRBJ2-3,TRBD2,TGTGCCAGCAGTGACGACGCGGGAGTCCGCACAGATACGCAGTATTTT,CASSDDAGVRTDTQYF
NA,TRBV5-1,TRBJ2-7,NA,TGCGCCAGCAGCCCGGGGGGCAGTCCCCAATACGAGCAGTACTTC,CASSPGGSPQYEQYF
NA,TRBV29-1,TRBJ2-2,NA,TGCAGCGTTATTACAGCGAACACCGGGGAGCTGTTTTTT,CSVITANTGELFF
NA,TRBV28,TRBJ1-1,NA,TGTGCCAGCAGTTTCCAGGGGAGAGGCACTGAAGCTTTCTTT,CASSFQGRGTEAFF
NA,TRBV10-1,TRBJ2-5,TRBD1,TGCGCCAGCAGTGTGGACAGGGAGTCCGAGGCGACCCAGTACTTC,CASSVDRESEATQYF
NA,TRBV4-2,TRBJ2-2,TRBD2,TGTGCCAGCAGCCCGGGGGGGGCGACCGGGGAGCTGTTTTTT,CASSPGGATGELFF
NA,TRBV4-3,TRBJ2-2,NA,TGCGCCAGCAGCCAAGAACTAGGGGGAACCGGGGAGCTGTTTTTT,CASSQELGGTGELFF
NA,TRBV7-3,TRBJ2-1,TRBD1,TGTGCCAGCAGCAAGGACAGGGCCGACGAGCAGTTCTTC,CASSKDRADEQFF
NA,TRBV15,TRBJ2-3,NA,TGTGCCACCAGCAGAGATTTCGCAGATACGCAGTATTTT,CATSRDFADTQYF
NA,TRBV18,TRBJ2-1,TRBD1,TGTGCCAGCCAATACGGGACAGAGAGCTCCTACAATGAGCAGTTCTTC,CASQYGTESSYNEQFF
NA,TRBV5-4,TRBJ2-7,TRBD1,TGTGCCAGCAGCTTGACAGGGACAGGGTCCTACGAGCAGTACTTC,CASSLTGTGSYEQYF
once,TRBV7-9,TRBJ2-7,NA,TGTGCCAGCACCCCTCTAACCCCCGACGCGGGGCCTTTCACCTACGAGCAGTACTTC,CASTPLTPDAGPFTYEQYF
NA,TRBV2,TRBJ2-7,NA,TGTGCCAGCAGCCCGACAGGATACGAGCAGTACTTC,CASSPTGYEQYF
NA,TRBV7-9,TRBJ1-2,TRBD1,TGTGCCAGCAGCTCAACCATGGACAGGAGTTATGGCTACACCTTC,CASSSTMDRSYGYTF
NA,TRBV11-2,TRBJ1-6,NA,TGTGCCAGCAGCTACACGAATTCACCCCTCCACTTT,CASSYTNSPLHF
NA,TRBV18,TRBJ1-5,NA,TGTGCCAGCTCACTGCAGTCGGCGGCCAATCAGCCCCAGCATTTT,CASSLQSAANQPQHF
NA,TRBV29-1,TRBJ1-1,TRBD1,TGCAGCGTTGCTCCACTACAGGGGGTGAACACTGAAGCTTTCTTT,CSVAPLQGVNTEAFF
NA,TRBV6-1,TRBJ1-6,NA,TGTGCCAGCAGTGAAGTACTCAATTCACCCCTCCACTTT,CASSEVLNSPLHF